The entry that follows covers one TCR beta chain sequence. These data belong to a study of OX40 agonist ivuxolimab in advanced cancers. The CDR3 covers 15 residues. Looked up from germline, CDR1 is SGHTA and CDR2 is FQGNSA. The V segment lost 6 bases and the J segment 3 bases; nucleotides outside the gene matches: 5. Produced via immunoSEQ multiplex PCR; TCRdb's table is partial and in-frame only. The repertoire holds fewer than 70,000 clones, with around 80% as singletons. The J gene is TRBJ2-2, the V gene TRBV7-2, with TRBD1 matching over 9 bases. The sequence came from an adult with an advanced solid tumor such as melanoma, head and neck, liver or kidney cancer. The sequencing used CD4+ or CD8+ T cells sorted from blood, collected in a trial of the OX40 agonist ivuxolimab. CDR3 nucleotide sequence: TGTGCCAGCAGATTACAGGGGGCGCACACCGGGGAGCTGTTTTTT. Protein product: CASRLQGAHTGELFF.